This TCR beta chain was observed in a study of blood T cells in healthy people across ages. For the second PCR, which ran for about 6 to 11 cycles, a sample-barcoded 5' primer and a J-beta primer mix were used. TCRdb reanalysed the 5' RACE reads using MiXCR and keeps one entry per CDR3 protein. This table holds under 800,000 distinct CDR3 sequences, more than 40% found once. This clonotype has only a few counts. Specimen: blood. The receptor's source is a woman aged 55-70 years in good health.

The CDR3 region is CSARYQGGNQPQHF. The CDR3 bases are TGCAGTGCTAGATACCAGGGGGGGAATCAGCCCCAGCATTTT. The chain couples TRBV20-1 to TRBJ1-5, with 7 bases identical to TRBD1. Germline assignment: CDR1 DFQATT and CDR2 SNEGSKA (reference sequence). CDR3 length equals 14 residues. J gave up 4 bases and V 2 bases, and 5 bases lay outside the gene matches.